This T cell receptor beta chain was identified during a study of blood T cells in healthy people across ages. Combining a sample-barcoded 5' primer with a J-beta primer mix, a second PCR ran for roughly 6 to 11 cycles. A 12-random-nucleotide template-switch adaptor tagged each cDNA molecule. MiXCR, run by TCRdb on the 5' RACE reads, gives a single entry per CDR3 protein. The data show about 720,000 distinct CDR3 sequences, approximately 21% seen once. This clonotype came up many times. Its antigen is not identified. CDR3 length: 15 residues. Germline V gene sequence: CDR1 KGHSH, CDR2 LQKENI. Study observations and caveats: Age brought a roughly linear fall in TCR beta diversity measured per million T cells.

The chain is built from TRBV18 and TRBJ2-5; 8 nucleotides align to TRBD1. The DNA end is more similar to TRBJ2-7, so the J call may be wrong. The sample was blood. This sequence originates from an older man in good health. The CDR3 here is CASSPDRDVSYEQYF. CDR3 bases: TGTGCCAGCTCACCGGACAGGGACGTCTCTTACGAGCAGTACTTC.